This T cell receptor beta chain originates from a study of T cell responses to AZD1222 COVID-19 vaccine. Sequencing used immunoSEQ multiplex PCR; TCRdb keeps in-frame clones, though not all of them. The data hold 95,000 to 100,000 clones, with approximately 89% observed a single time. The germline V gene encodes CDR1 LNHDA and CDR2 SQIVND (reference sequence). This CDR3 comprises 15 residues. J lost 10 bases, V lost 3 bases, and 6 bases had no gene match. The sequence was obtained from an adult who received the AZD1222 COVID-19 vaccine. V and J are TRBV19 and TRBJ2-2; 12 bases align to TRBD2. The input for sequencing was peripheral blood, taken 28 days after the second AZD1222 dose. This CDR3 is CASSIRTSGAKELFF. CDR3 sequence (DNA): TGTGCCAGTAGTATTCGGACTAGCGGGGCCAAGGAGCTGTTTTTT.